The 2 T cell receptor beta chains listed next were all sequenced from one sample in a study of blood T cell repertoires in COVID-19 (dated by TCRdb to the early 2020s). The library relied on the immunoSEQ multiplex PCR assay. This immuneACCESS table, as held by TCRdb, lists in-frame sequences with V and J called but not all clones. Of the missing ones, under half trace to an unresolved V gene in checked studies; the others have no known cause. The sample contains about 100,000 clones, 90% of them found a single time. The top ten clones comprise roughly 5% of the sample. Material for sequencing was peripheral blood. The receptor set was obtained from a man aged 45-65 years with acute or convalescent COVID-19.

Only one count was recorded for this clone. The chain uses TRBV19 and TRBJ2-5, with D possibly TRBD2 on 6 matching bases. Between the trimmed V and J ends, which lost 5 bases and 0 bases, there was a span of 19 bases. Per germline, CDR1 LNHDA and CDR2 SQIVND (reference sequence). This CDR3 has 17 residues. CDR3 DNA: TGTGCCAGTAGTCCGGGATGGAGGGGATCGTACCAAGAGACCCAGTACTTC. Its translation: CASSPGWRGSYQETQYF.

In DNA form, the CDR3 reads TGTGCCAGCAGCCGACAGGGTTTTACTAATTCACCCCTCCACTTT. This codes for CASSRQGFTNSPLHF. V gene TRBV3-1 (or the pseudogene TRBV3-2) combines with J gene TRBJ1-6; TRBD1 matches 7 bases. Germline CDR1 LGHDT, CDR2 YNNKEL (reference sequence). This CDR3 spans 15 amino acids. With 4 bases clipped from V and 6 bases from J, the junction kept 6 bases outside the gene matches.